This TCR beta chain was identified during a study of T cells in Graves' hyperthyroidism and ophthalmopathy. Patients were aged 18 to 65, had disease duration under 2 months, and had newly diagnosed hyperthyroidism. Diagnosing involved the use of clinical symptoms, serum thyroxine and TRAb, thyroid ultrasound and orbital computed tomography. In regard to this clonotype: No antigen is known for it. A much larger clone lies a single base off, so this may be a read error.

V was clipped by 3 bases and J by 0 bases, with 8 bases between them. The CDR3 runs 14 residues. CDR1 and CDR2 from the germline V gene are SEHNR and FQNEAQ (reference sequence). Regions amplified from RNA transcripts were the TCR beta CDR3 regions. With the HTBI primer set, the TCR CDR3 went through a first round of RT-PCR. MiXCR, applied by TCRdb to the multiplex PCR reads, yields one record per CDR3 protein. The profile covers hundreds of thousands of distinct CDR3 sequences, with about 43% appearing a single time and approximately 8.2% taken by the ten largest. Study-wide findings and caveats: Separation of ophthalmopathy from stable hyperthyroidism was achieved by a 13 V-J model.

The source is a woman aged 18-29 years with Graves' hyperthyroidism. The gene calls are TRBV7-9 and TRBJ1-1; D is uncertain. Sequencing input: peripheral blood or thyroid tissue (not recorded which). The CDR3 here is CASSFEQMNTEAFF. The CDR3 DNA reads TGTGCCAGCAGCTTTGAACAGATGAACACTGAAGCTTTCTTT. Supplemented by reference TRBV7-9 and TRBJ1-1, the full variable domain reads DTGVSQNPRHKITKRGQNVTFRCDPISEHNRLYWYRQTLGQGPEFLTYFQNEAQLEKSRLLSDRFSAERPKGSFSTLEIQRTEQGDSAMYLCASSFEQMNTEAFFGQGTRLTVV.